This T cell receptor (beta chain) is drawn from a study of T-cell memory formation after mild COVID-19. Study summary: TCR clustering was largely donor specific.

TCRdb re-called the 5' RACE reads through MiXCR, storing one row per CDR3 protein. The top ten clones hold about 7.5% of a sample with about 610,000 distinct CDR3 sequences, 15% to 20% of them seen once. This clonotype was seen only a few times. The antigen is unknown. Study-level points and caveats: Later expanders leaned CD4+, whereas clones that contracted between day 15 and 85 were balanced CD4/CD8. Confirmation of SARS-CoV-2 specificity was lacking for second-wave clones peaking day 37. For contracting clones, CD4+ ones sat mainly in CM and EM, CD8+ in EMRA.

Sequenced sample: PBMCs or a T cell subset sorted from them (not recorded which). This sequence was found in an adult woman who had mild COVID-19 (a few samples of this study predate the infection). Cell type and time point are not known.

The DNA for the CDR3 is TGCGCCAGCACCCTTCGAGGACAGGGGCACCCTAACTATGGCTACACCTTC. Translation: CASTLRGQGHPNYGYTF. This chain connects TRBV5-1 to TRBJ1-2; 9 bases match TRBD1. The V segment lost 6 bases and the J segment 0 bases; nucleotides outside the gene matches: 12. Per the germline V gene, CDR1 is SGHRS and CDR2 is YFSETQ. The CDR3 runs to 17 residues. The full variable domain, completed using reference TRBV5-1 and TRBJ1-2, is KAGVTQTPRYLIKTRGQQVTLSCSPISGHRSVSWYQQTPGQGLQFLFEYFSETQRNKGNFPGRFSGRQFSNSRSEMNVSTLELGDSALYLCASTLRGQGHPNYGYTFGSGTRLTVV.